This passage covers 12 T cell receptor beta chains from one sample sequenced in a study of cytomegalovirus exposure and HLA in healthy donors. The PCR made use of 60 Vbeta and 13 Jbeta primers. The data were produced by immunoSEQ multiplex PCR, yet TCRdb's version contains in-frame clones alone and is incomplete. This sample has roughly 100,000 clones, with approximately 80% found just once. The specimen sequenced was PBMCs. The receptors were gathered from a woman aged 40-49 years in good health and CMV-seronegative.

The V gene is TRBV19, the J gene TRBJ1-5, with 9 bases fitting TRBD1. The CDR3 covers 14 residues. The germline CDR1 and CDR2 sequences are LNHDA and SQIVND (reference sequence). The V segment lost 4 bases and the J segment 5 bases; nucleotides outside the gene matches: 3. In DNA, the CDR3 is TGTGCCAGTAGTAAGACAGGGGGTTATCAGCCCCAGCATTTT. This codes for CASSKTGGYQPQHF.

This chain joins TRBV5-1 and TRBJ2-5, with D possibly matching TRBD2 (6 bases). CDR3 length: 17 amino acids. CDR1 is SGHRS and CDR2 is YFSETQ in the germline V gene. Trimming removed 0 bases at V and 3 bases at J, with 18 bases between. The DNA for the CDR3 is TGCGCCAGCAGCTTGGGATACATGGGGGGAGCGGAAGAGACCCAGTACTTC. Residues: CASSLGYMGGAEETQYF.

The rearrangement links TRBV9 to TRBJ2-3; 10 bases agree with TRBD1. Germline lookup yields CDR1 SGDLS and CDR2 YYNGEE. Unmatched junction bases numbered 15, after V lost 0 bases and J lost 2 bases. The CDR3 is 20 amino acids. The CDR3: CASSVGKDVGTGENTDTQYF. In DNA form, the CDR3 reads TGTGCCAGCAGCGTAGGTAAAGACGTCGGGACAGGGGAAAACACAGATACGCAGTATTTT. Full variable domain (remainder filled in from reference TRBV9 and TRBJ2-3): DSGVTQTPKHLITATGQRVTLRCSPRSGDLSVYWYQQSLDQGLQFLIQYYNGEERAKGNILERFSAQQFPDLHSELNLSSLELGDSALYFCASSVGKDVGTGENTDTQYFGPGTRLTVL.

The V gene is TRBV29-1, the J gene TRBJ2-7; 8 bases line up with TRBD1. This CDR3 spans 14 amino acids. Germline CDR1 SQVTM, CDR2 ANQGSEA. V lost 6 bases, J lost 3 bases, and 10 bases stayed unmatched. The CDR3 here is CSVRPRDRSYEQYF. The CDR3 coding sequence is TGCAGCGTGCGACCGAGGGACAGGAGCTACGAGCAGTACTTC.

The CDR3: CASRGWGESSYNEQFF. In DNA form, the CDR3 reads TGCGCCAGCAGGGGGTGGGGAGAAAGCTCCTACAATGAGCAGTTCTTC. This rearrangement joins TRBV10-2 to TRBJ2-1; the D gene is possibly TRBD2 (5 bases). The germline gives CDR1 WSHSY, CDR2 SAAADI. The CDR3 is 16 residues long. The germline V and J ends were trimmed by 6 bases and 0 bases, with 15 bases remaining between them.

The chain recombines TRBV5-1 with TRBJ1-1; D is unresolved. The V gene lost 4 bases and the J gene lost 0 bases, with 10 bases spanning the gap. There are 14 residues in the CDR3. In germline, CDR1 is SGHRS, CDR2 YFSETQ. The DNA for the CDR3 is TGCGCCAGCAGCGGGCCATCCATGAACACTGAAGCTTTCTTT. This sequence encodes CASSGPSMNTEAFF.

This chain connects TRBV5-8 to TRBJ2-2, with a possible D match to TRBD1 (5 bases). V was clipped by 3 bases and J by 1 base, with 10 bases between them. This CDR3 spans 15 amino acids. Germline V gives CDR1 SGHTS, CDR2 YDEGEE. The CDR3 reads CASSSRQRNTGELFF. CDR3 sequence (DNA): TGTGCCAGCAGCTCACGACAGAGGAACACCGGGGAGCTGTTTTTT.

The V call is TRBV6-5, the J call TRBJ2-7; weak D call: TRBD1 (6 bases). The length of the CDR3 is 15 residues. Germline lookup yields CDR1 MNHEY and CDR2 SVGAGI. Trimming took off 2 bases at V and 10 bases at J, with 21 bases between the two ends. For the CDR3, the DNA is TGTGCCAGCAGTTACACGACAGGAGTCCGAACCCGTCAGTACTTC. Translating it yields CASSYTTGVRTRQYF.

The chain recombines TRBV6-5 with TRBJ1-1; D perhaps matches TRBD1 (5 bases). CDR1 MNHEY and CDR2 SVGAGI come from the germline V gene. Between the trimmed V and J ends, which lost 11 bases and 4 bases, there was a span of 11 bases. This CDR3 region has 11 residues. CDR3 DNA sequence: TGTGCCTGTAGGGGTAGCACTGAAGCTTTCTTT. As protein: CACRGSTEAFF.

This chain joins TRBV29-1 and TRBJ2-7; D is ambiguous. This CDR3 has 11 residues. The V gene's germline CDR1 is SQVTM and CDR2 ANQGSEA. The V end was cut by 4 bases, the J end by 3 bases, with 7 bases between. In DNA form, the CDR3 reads TGCAGCGTTGCACATCTCTACGAGCAGTACTTC. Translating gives CSVAHLYEQYF.

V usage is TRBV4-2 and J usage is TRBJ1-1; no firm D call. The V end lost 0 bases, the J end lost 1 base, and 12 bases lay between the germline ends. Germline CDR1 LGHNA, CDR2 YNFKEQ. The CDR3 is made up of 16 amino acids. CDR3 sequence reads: CASSQDSGKPNTEAFF. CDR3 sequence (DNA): TGTGCCAGCAGCCAAGACTCGGGAAAACCGAACACTGAAGCTTTCTTT.

The CDR3 is CAIASQGSQGYGYTF. In DNA form, the CDR3 reads TGTGCCATCGCCAGTCAGGGTTCTCAAGGATATGGCTACACCTTC. The rearrangement links TRBV10-3 to TRBJ1-2; D may be TRBD1 (5 bases). The V end was cut by 8 bases, the J end by 5 bases, with 21 bases between. CDR1 is ENHRY, CDR2 SYGVKD, per germline. The CDR3 is 15 residues long.